Listed below are T cell receptor beta chains from one sample, sequenced in a study of graft-versus-host responses after intestinal transplantation. The antigens of these receptors remain unknown. TCRdb's copy holds only in-frame clones and misses some; the assay was immunoSEQ multiplex PCR. In the table there are roughly 75,000 clones, 90% to 95% of which are singletons. The sample was unstimulated CD4+ T cells sorted from spleen or lymph node cells, taken before intestinal transplant. The receptors derive from a human donor who received an intestinal transplant. The CDR3 runs from the conserved cysteine through the conserved F or W. D genes are given only for firm matches. Clone size is shown for a subset of rows, as once, few, many or a class of expanded clone.

clone_size j_call d_call v_call cdr3_aa cdr3_nt
NA TRBJ1-2 NA TRBV11-3 CASSLEPENYGYTF TGTGCCAGCAGCTTAGAGCCGGAGAACTATGGCTACACCTTC
NA TRBJ2-7 TRBD2 TRBV7-2 CASSSPGLAGGGEQYF TGTGCCAGCAGCTCCCCGGGACTAGCGGGGGGTGGTGAGCAGTACTTC
NA TRBJ2-6 TRBD1 TRBV6-1 CASRQGGAGANVLTF TGTGCCAGCAGGCAAGGGGGCGCTGGGGCCAACGTCCTGACTTTC
NA TRBJ2-7 TRBD1 TRBV7-9 CASSQETGGAYEQYF TGTGCCAGCAGCCAAGAGACAGGGGGCGCATACGAGCAGTACTTC
NA TRBJ2-1 TRBD2 TRBV7-2 CASSWTSGAYNEQFF TGTGCCAGCAGCTGGACTAGCGGGGCCTACAATGAGCAGTTCTTC
NA TRBJ2-7 TRBD2 TRBV27 CASSFSGGLFEYF TGTGCCAGCAGTTTTAGCGGGGGGCTTTTCGAGTACTTC
once TRBJ2-7 NA TRBV9 CASSPRPAGAYEQYF TGTGCCAGCAGCCCCCGACCAGCGGGCGCCTACGAGCAGTACTTC
NA TRBJ2-5 NA TRBV30 CAWTSRLSSRETQYF TGTGCCTGGACTAGTAGGCTCTCGTCTCGGGAGACCCAGTACTTC
NA TRBJ1-6 NA TRBV14 CASSQVRGNSPLHF TGTGCCAGCAGCCAAGTTAGGGGTAATTCACCCCTCCACTTT
once TRBJ1-1 NA TRBV2 CASRIQGATEAFF TGTGCCAGCAGAATACAGGGTGCCACTGAAGCTTTCTTT
many TRBJ1-5 NA TRBV5-6 CASSLGGWDNQPQHF TGTGCCAGCAGCTTGGGAGGGTGGGACAATCAGCCCCAGCATTTT
NA TRBJ2-5 TRBD2 TRBV4-3 CASSQVGGLAGGGQYF TGCGCCAGCAGCCAAGTGGGCGGACTAGCGGGGGGAGGCCAGTACTTC
NA TRBJ2-7 NA TRBV21-1 CASSKAQRGRPYEQYF TGTGCCAGCAGCAAAGCACAGCGGGGGCGACCCTACGAGCAGTACTTC
few TRBJ1-2 NA TRBV10-3 CAISVAGGDYGYTF TGTGCCATCAGTGTTGCGGGGGGCGACTATGGCTACACCTTC
once TRBJ2-1 TRBD2 TRBV7-2 CASSLAGTSGGNEQFF TGTGCCAGCAGCTTAGCGGGGACTAGCGGGGGTAATGAGCAGTTCTTC
NA TRBJ2-5 TRBD2 TRBV7-9 CASSQTSGVGETQYF TGTGCCAGCAGCCAGACTAGCGGGGTCGGGGAGACCCAGTACTTC
NA TRBJ1-4 NA TRBV7-7 CASSLAREESEKLFF TGTGCCAGCAGCTTAGCCAGGGAGGAAAGTGAAAAACTGTTTTTT
few TRBJ1-1 NA TRBV2 CASTKSPEAFF TGTGCCAGCACCAAAAGCCCTGAAGCTTTCTTT
NA TRBJ2-7 NA TRBV7-7 CASSLGAGPDYEQYF TGTGCCAGCAGCTTGGGCGCGGGACCGGACTACGAGCAGTACTTC
NA TRBJ2-3 TRBD1 TRBV7-9 CASRRQGFTDTQYF TGTGCCAGCAGAAGACAGGGGTTCACAGATACGCAGTATTTT
NA TRBJ1-2 NA TRBV19 CASSRGFQDYGYTF TGTGCCAGTAGTCGAGGGTTTCAGGACTATGGCTACACCTTC
NA TRBJ1-4 TRBD1 TRBV5-5 CASSLMGQGNEKLFF TGTGCCAGCAGCTTGATGGGACAGGGAAATGAAAAACTGTTTTTT
once TRBJ2-3 NA TRBV19 CASSIGTGGTDTQYF TGTGCCAGTAGTATAGGAACGGGGGGCACAGATACGCAGTATTTT
NA TRBJ2-3 NA TRBV7-8 CASSPTLVSDTQYF TGTGCCAGCAGCCCGACACTAGTTTCGGATACGCAGTATTTT
NA TRBJ1-2 TRBD1 TRBV4-3 CASSPTGGSNYGYTF TGCGCCAGCAGCCCGACAGGGGGCAGCAACTATGGCTACACCTTC
NA TRBJ1-2 NA TRBV4-3 CATLTGGGEGGNYGYTF TGCGCCACTCTCACCGGCGGGGGGGAAGGAGGGAACTATGGCTACACCTTC
NA TRBJ2-3 TRBD2 TRBV27 CASSRDYLTDTQYF TGTGCCAGCAGTCGGGACTATTTGACAGATACGCAGTATTTT
NA TRBJ2-7 NA TRBV4-3 CASSQQGSYEQYF TGCGCCAGCAGCCAGCAGGGGTCCTACGAGCAGTACTTC
once TRBJ2-3 NA TRBV5-1 CASSFGSGTTTDTQYF TGCGCCAGCAGCTTCGGATCCGGGACAACGACAGATACGCAGTATTTT
NA TRBJ2-4 NA TRBV11-2 CASSQQAKNIQYF TGTGCCAGCAGCCAACAGGCCAAAAACATTCAGTACTTC
once TRBJ2-5 NA TRBV9 CASSVDSGMGETQYF TGTGCCAGCAGCGTAGATTCCGGGATGGGAGAGACCCAGTACTTC
NA TRBJ1-1 TRBD1 TRBV7-2 CASSIGQGNTEAFF TGTGCCAGCAGCATTGGACAGGGTAACACTGAAGCTTTCTTT
NA TRBJ2-7 TRBD1 TRBV6-9 CASSYWGTGYEQYF TGTGCCAGCAGTTATTGGGGGACAGGCTACGAGCAGTACTTC
NA TRBJ2-7 NA TRBV7-7 CASSLGAGPDYEQYF TGTGCCAGCAGCTTGGGCGCGGGACCGGACTACGAGCAGTACTTC
once TRBJ1-2 NA TRBV18 CASSPQGFNYGYTF TGTGCCAGCTCACCTCAGGGTTTCAACTATGGCTACACCTTC
NA TRBJ2-3 TRBD2 TRBV9 CASARTSGFTDTQYF TGTGCCAGCGCCCGGACTAGCGGTTTCACAGATACGCAGTATTTT
NA TRBJ2-7 TRBD1 TRBV6-5 CASGGTGAAYEQYF TGTGCCAGCGGGGGGACAGGGGCGGCCTACGAGCAGTACTTC
once TRBJ2-5 TRBD2 TRBV19 CASRPRAGWGETQYF TGTGCCAGCAGACCCCGAGCGGGGTGGGGAGAGACCCAGTACTTC
NA TRBJ2-6 NA TRBV7-2 CASSYRGGQATGANVLTF TGTGCCAGCAGCTATAGGGGGGGGCAGGCGACTGGGGCCAACGTCCTGACTTTC
NA TRBJ2-1 NA TRBV4-1 CASSQGYGGQSYNEQFF TGCGCCAGCAGCCAAGGATACGGGGGGCAGTCCTACAATGAGCAGTTCTTC
NA TRBJ2-7 NA TRBV7-2 CASSLAMGGAYEQYF TGTGCCAGCAGCTTAGCGATGGGAGGCGCCTACGAGCAGTACTTC
NA TRBJ1-2 NA TRBV30 CAWSVGGSGYGYTF TGTGCCTGGAGTGTGGGAGGGAGTGGGTATGGCTACACCTTC
once TRBJ1-6 NA TRBV4-3 CASSQVAPGSPLHF TGCGCCAGCAGCCAAGTGGCCCCAGGATCACCCCTCCACTTT
NA TRBJ2-6 TRBD2 TRBV5-1 CASSLTSGGVSSGANVLTF TGCGCCAGCAGCCTCACTAGCGGGGGGGTGAGCTCTGGGGCCAACGTCCTGACTTTC
NA TRBJ1-6 NA TRBV12-5 CASGWEDSPLHF TGTGCTAGTGGTTGGGAGGATTCACCCCTCCACTTT
NA TRBJ2-3 TRBD2 TRBV27 CASSLGAGYTDTQYF TGTGCCAGCAGTTTAGGAGCGGGGTACACAGATACGCAGTATTTT
NA TRBJ2-5 TRBD1 TRBV30 CAWRPRQGARVETQYF TGTGCCTGGAGGCCCAGACAGGGGGCGAGGGTAGAGACCCAGTACTTC
few TRBJ1-2 NA TRBV5-1 CASSLASTAEGYTF TGCGCCAGCAGCTTGGCGAGCACAGCTGAAGGCTACACCTTC
NA TRBJ2-3 NA TRBV6-5 CASRQGHPTDTQYF TGTGCCAGCAGACAGGGACACCCCACAGATACGCAGTATTTT
NA TRBJ1-2 TRBD1 TRBV19 CASIADRAEDGYTF TGTGCCAGTATCGCCGACAGGGCAGAGGATGGCTACACCTTC
NA TRBJ2-7 NA TRBV2 CASRGRGDEQYF TGTGCCAGCAGGGGCAGGGGCGACGAGCAGTACTTC
NA TRBJ1-1 NA TRBV5-5 CASSLVAGFLMNTEAFF TGTGCCAGCAGCTTGGTGGCAGGGTTCCTCATGAACACTGAAGCTTTCTTT
NA TRBJ1-6 TRBD1 TRBV7-2 CASSQDTGGINSPLHF TGTGCCAGCAGCCAAGACACAGGGGGAATTAATTCACCCCTCCACTTT
NA TRBJ2-5 TRBD1 TRBV29-1 CSVSPSFSGTGYQETQYF TGCAGCGTTTCCCCGTCCTTCTCCGGGACAGGGTACCAAGAGACCCAGTACTTC